This TCR beta chain derives from a study of T cell changes during pregnancy in multiple sclerosis. Only in-frame clones appear in the TCRdb table, and some are missing; sequencing was by immunoSEQ multiplex PCR. Of 35,000 to 45,000 clones detected, over 75% appear once; the ten largest clones hold over 0.4%. Germline V gives CDR1 PRHDT, CDR2 FYEKMQ (reference sequence). With 6 bases clipped from V and 6 bases from J, the junction kept 10 bases outside the gene matches. The length of the CDR3 is 15 residues. The J gene is TRBJ2-1, the V gene TRBV13; 8 bases map to TRBD1. The sequence came from a female donor in good health, enrolled as a control in a pregnancy study. The sample here was CD4+ T cells from peripheral blood mononuclear cells, taken in the first trimester of pregnancy. CDR3 region: CASSTGQQGGNEQFF. As DNA, the CDR3 is TGTGCCAGCAGTACGGGCCAACAGGGGGGCAATGAGCAGTTCTTC.